This T cell receptor beta chain appears in the sequencing data of a study of T cells in Graves' hyperthyroidism and ophthalmopathy. Study details: Peripheral blood was acquired at first diagnosis, ahead of any therapy whatsoever. Study observations and caveats: Ophthalmopathy cases were set apart from stable hyperthyroidism by a 13 V-J model. Blood also contained most expanded thyroid clonotypes above 0.001.

Researchers took RNA transcripts and amplified the TCR beta CDR3 regions from them. The HTBI set primed first-round TCR CDR3 RT-PCR. MiXCR, applied by TCRdb to the multiplex PCR reads, yields one record per CDR3 protein. The sample contains more than 300,000 distinct CDR3 sequences, about 18% of which appear only once. Orbital computed tomography, thyroid ultrasound, serum thyroxine and TRAb, and clinical symptoms together informed the diagnoses. Deletions cut 3 bases from V and 5 bases from J, with 8 bases between. The germline CDR1 and CDR2 sequences are DFQATT and SNEGSKA (reference sequence). The CDR3 is 12 residues long. This clonotype was picked up a small number of times. Its antigen is still unknown.

The receptor was derived from a man between 18 and 29 years old with Graves' ophthalmopathy. The V gene is TRBV20-1, the J gene TRBJ1-5; D gene unclear. Sequences were obtained from blood. The CDR3 spells CSARPPDQPQHF. The CDR3 region has the DNA TGCAGTGCTAGGCCCCCAGATCAGCCCCAGCATTTT.